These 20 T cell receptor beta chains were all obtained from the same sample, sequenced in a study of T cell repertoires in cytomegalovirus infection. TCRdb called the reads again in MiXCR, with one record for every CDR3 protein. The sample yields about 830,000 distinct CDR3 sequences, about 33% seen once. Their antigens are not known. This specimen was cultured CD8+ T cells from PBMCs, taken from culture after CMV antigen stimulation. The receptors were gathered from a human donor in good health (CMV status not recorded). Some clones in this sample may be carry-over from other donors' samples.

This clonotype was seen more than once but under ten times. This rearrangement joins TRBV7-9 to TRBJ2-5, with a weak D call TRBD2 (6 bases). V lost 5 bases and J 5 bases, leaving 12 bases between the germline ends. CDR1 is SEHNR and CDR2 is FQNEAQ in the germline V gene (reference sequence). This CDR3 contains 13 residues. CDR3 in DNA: TGTGCCAGCAGCATGGAGGGGCAGGAGACCCAGTACTTC. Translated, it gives CASSMEGQETQYF. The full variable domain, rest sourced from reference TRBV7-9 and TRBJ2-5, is DTGVSQNPRHKITKRGQNVTFRCDPISEHNRLYWYRQTLGQGPEFLTYFQNEAQLEKSRLLSDRFSAERPKGSFSTLEIQRTEQGDSAMYLCASSMEGQETQYFGPGTRLLVL.

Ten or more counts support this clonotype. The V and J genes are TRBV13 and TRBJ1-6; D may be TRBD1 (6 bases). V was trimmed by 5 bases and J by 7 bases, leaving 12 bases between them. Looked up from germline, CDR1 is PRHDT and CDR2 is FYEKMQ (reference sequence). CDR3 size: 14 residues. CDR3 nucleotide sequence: TGTGCCAGCAGCAAAGGACAGAGCAATTCACCCCTCCACTTT. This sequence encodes CASSKGQSNSPLHF. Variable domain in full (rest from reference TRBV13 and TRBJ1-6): AAGVIQSPRHLIKEKRETATLKCYPIPRHDTVYWYQQGPGQDPQFLISFYEKMQSDKGSIPDRFSAQQFSDYHSELNMSSLELGDSALYFCASSKGQSNSPLHFGNGTRLTVT.

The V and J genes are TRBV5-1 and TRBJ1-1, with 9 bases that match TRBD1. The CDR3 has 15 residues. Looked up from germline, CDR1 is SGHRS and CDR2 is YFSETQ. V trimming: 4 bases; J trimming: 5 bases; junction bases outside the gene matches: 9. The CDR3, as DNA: TGCGCCAGCAGCGGGGACAGGGCCGGTCGGACTGAAGCTTTCTTT. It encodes CASSGDRAGRTEAFF.

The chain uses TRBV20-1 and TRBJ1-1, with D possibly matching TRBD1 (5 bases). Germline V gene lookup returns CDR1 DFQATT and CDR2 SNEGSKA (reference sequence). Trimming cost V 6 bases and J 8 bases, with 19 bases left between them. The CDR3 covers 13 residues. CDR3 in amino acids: CSAETGEGLEAFF. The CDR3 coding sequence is TGCAGTGCGGAGACGGGAGAGGGGCTCGAAGCTTTCTTT.

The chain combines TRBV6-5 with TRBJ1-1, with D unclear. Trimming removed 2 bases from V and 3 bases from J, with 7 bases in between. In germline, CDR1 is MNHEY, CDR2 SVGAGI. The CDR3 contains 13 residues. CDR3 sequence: CASSYTEDTEAFF. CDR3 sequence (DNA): TGTGCCAGCAGTTACACGGAGGACACTGAAGCTTTCTTT.

As DNA, the CDR3 is TGTGCCAGCAGCTTAGTTTCCACAGGGACCTCCGAGCAGTTCTTC. It translates to CASSLVSTGTSEQFF. The chain combines TRBV7-6 with TRBJ2-1; D perhaps matches TRBD1 (6 bases). The germline V and J ends were trimmed by 1 base and 10 bases, with 17 bases remaining between them. The CDR3 consists of 15 residues. Germline loops: CDR1 SGHVS, CDR2 FNYEAQ.

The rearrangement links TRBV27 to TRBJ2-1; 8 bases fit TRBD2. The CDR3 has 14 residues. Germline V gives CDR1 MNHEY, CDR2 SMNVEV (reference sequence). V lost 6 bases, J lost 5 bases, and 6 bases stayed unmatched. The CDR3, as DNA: TGTGCCAGCAGCCCCGGGGGGGCCCACAATGAGCAGTTCTTC. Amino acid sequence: CASSPGGAHNEQFF.

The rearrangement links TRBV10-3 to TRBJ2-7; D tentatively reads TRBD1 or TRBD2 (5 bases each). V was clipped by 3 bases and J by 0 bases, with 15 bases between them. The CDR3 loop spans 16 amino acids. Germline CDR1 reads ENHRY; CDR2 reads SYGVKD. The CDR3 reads CAISDRWGTHSYEQYF. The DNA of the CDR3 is TGTGCCATCAGTGACCGGTGGGGGACCCACTCCTACGAGCAGTACTTC.

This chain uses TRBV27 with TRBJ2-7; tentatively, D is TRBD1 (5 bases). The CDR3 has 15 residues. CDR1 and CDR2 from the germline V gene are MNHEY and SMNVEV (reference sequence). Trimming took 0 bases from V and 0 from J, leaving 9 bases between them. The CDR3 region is CASSLSSGLSYEQYF. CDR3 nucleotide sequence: TGTGCCAGCAGTTTATCTTCAGGGCTCTCCTACGAGCAGTACTTC.

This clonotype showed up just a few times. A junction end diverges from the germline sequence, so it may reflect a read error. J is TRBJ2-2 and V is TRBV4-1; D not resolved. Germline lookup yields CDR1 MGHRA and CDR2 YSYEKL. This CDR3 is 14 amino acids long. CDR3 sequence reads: CASSQNRNTGELFF. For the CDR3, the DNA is TGTGCCAGCAGCCAGAACAGGAACACCGGGGAGCTGTTTTTT.

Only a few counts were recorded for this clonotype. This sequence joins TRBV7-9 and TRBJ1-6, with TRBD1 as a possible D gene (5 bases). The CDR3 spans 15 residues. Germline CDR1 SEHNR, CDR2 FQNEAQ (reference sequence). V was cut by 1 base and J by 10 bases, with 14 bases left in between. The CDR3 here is CASSLDSDGGSPLHF. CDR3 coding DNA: TGTGCCAGCAGCTTAGATTCCGATGGGGGGTCACCCCTCCACTTT.

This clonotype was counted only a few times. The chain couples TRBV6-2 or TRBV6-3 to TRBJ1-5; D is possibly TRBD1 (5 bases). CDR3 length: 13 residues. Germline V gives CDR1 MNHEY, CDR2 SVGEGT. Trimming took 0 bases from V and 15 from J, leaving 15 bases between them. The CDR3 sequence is CASSYSDILYMHF. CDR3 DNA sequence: TGTGCCAGCAGTTACTCGGACATCCTATATATGCATTTT.

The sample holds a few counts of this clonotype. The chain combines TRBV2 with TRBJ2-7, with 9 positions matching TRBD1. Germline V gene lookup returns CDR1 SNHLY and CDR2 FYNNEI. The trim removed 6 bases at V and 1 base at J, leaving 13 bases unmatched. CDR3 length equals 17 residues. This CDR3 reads CASSVQLGGTGSYEQYV. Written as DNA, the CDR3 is TGTGCCAGCAGCGTACAGCTAGGAGGGACAGGGTCCTACGAGCAGTACGTC.

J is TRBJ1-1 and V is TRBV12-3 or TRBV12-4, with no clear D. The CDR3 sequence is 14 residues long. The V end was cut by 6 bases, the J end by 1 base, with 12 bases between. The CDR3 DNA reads TGTGCCAGCAGCGGCCAAGGAAGGAACACTGAAGCTTTCTTT. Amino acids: CASSGQGRNTEAFF.

The CDR3 protein is CASSIGINQPQHF. The CDR3 DNA is TGTGCCAGTAGTATTGGAATAAATCAGCCCCAGCATTTT. The chain employs TRBV19 and TRBJ1-5; D uncertain. CDR1 is LNHDA and CDR2 is SQIVND in the germline V gene (reference sequence). This CDR3 has 13 amino acids. V lost 3 bases and J 4 bases, leaving 7 bases between the germline ends.

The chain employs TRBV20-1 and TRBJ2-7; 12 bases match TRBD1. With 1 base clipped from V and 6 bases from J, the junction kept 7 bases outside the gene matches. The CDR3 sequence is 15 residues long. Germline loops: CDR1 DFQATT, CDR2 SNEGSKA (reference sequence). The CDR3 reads CSARGPGTGGLEQYF. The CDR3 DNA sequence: TGCAGTGCTAGAGGGCCCGGGACAGGGGGCCTCGAGCAGTACTTC.

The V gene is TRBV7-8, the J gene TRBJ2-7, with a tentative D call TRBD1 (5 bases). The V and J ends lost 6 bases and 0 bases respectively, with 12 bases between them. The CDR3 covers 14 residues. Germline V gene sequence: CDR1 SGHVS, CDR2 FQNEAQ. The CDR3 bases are TGTGCCAGCAGGGCTCAACAGGTCTCCTACGAGCAGTACGTC. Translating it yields CASRAQQVSYEQYV.

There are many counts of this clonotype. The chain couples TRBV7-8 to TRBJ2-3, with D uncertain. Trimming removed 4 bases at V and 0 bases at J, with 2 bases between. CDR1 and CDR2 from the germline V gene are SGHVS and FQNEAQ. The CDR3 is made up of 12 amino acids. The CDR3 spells CASSWSTDTQYF. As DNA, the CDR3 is TGTGCCAGCAGCTGGAGCACAGATACGCAGTATTTT. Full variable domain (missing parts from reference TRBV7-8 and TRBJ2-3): GAGVSQSPRYKVAKRGQDVALRCDPISGHVSLFWYQQALGQGPEFLTYFQNEAQLDKSGLPSDRFFAERPEGSVSTLKIQRTQQEDSAVYLCASSWSTDTQYFGPGTRLTVL.

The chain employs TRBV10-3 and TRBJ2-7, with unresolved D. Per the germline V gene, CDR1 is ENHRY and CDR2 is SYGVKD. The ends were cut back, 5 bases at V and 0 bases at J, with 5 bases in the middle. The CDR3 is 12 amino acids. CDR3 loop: CAISINSYEQYV. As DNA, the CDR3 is TGTGCCATCAGTATCAACTCCTACGAGCAGTACGTC.

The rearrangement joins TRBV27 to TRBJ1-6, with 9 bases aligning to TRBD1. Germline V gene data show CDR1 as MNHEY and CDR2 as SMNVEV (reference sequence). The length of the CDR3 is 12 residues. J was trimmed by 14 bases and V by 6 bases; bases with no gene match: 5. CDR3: CASRQGDRALHF. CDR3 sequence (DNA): TGTGCCAGCAGACAGGGGGACAGGGCCCTCCACTTT.